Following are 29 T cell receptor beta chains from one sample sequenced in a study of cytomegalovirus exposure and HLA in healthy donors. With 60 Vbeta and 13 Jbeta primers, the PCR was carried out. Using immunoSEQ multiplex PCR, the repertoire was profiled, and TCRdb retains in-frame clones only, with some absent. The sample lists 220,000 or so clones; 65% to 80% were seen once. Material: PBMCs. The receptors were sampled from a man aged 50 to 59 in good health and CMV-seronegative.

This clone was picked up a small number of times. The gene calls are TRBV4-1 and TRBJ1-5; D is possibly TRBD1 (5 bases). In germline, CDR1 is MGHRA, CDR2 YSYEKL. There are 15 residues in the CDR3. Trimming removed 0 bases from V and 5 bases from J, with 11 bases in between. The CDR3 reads CASSQEWGRDQPQHF. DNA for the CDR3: TGCGCCAGCAGCCAAGAATGGGGGAGGGATCAGCCCCAGCATTTT.

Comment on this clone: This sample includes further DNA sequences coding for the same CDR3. The CDR3 loop reads CASSLEAGASYEQYF. CDR3 nucleotides: TGCGCCAGCAGCTTGGAAGCGGGGGCCTCCTACGAGCAGTACTTC. The chain links TRBV5-1 to TRBJ2-7; TRBD2 matches at 8 bases. This CDR3 has 15 amino acids. V was clipped by 0 bases and J by 0 bases; unmatched bases: 2. Germline loops: CDR1 SGHRS, CDR2 YFSETQ.

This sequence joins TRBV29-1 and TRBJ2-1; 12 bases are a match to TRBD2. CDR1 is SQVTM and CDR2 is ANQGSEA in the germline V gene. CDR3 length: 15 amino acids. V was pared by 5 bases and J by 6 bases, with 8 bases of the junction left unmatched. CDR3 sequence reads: CSVRDTSGRSNEQFF. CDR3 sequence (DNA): TGCAGCGTTCGCGACACTAGCGGGAGGTCCAATGAGCAGTTCTTC.

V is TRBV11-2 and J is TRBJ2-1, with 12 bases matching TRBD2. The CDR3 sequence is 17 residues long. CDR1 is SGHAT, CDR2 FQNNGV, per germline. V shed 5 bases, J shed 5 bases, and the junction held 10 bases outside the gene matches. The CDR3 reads CASSPSPLAGGNNEQFF. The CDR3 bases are TGTGCCAGCAGCCCAAGCCCACTAGCGGGAGGTAACAATGAGCAGTTCTTC.

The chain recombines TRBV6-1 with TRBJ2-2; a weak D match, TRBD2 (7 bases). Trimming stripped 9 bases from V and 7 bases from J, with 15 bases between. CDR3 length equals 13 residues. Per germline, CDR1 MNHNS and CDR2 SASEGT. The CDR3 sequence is CASCRGAVGELFF. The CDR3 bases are TGTGCCAGTTGTCGGGGGGCGGTCGGGGAGCTGTTTTTT.

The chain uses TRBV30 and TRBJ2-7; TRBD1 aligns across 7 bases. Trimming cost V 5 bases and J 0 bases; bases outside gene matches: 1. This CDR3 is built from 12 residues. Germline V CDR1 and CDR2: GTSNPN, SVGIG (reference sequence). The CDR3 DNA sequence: TGTGCCTGGGGGACAGACTCCTACGAGCAGTACTTC. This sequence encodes CAWGTDSYEQYF.

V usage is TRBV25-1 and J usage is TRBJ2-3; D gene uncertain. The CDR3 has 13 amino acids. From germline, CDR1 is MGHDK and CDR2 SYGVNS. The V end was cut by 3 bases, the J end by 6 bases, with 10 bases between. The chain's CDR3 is CASSDPRSDTQYF. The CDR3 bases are TGTGCCAGCAGTGATCCGCGGAGTGATACGCAGTATTTT.

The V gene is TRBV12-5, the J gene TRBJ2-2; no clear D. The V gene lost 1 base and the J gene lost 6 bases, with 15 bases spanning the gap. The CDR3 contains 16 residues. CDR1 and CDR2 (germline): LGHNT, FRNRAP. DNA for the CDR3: TGTGCTAGTGGTTTGGATCCGAGATTGAGGTCCGGGGAGCTGTTTTTT. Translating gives CASGLDPRLRSGELFF.

DNA of the CDR3: TGTGCCAGCAGTCCCCGGACAGGGGCGAGCTCTGGGGCCAACGTCCTGACTTTC. Translation: CASSPRTGASSGANVLTF. The chain links TRBV27 to TRBJ2-6; 9 nucleotides match TRBD1. V trimming: 5 bases; J trimming: 0 bases; junction bases outside the gene matches: 8. The CDR3 consists of 18 residues. Germline assignment: CDR1 MNHEY and CDR2 SMNVEV (reference sequence).

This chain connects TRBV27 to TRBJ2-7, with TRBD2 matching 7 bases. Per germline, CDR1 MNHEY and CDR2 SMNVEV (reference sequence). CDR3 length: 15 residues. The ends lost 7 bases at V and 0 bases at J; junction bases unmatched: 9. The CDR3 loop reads CASTSSGLSSYEQYF. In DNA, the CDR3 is TGTGCCAGCACCTCTAGCGGTTTAAGCTCCTACGAGCAGTACTTC.

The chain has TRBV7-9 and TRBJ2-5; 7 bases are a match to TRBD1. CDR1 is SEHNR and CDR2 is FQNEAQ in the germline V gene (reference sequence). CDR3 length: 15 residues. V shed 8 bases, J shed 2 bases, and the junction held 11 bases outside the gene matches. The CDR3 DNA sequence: TGTGCCAGCTCCAAACTTGGGACAGAACAAGAGACCCAGTACTTC. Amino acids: CASSKLGTEQETQYF.

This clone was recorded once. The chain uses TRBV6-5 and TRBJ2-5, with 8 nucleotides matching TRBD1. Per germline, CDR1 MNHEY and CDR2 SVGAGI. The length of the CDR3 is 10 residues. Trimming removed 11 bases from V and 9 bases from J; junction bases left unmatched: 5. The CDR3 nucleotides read TGTGCCCAGGGGGCGTCGGCCCAGTACTTC. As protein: CAQGASAQYF.

DNA for the CDR3: TGTGCCAGTCAGGGGAGAGAGACCCAGTACTTC. It specifies CASQGRETQYF. The chain combines TRBV7-9 with TRBJ2-5, with D tentatively TRBD1 (6 bases). This CDR3 has 11 residues. Germline assignment: CDR1 SEHNR and CDR2 FQNEAQ (reference sequence). V was pared by 9 bases and J by 4 bases, with 9 bases between.

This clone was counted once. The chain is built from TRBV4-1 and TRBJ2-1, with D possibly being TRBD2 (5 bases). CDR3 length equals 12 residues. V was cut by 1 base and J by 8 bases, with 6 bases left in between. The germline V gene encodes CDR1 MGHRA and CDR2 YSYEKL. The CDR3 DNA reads TGCGCCAGCAGCCAAGTCGGGGATGAGCAGTTCTTC. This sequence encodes CASSQVGDEQFF.

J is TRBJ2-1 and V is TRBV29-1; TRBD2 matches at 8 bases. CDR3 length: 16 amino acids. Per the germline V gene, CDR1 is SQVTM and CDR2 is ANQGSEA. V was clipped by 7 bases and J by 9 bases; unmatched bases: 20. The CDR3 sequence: CSGRGGAGGPNGEQFF. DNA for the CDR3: TGCAGCGGAAGGGGGGGGGCGGGAGGACCTAATGGTGAGCAGTTCTTC.

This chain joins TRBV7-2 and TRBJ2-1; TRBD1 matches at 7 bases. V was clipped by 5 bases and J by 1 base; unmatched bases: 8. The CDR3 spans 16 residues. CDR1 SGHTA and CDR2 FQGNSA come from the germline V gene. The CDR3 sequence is CASSVAGTASYNEQFF. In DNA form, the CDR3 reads TGTGCCAGCAGCGTTGCCGGGACAGCGTCCTACAATGAGCAGTTCTTC.

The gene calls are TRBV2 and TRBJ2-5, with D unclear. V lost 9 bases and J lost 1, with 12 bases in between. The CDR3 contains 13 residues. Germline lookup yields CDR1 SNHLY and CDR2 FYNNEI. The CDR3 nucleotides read TGTGCCAGACGGATTTCGGGCCAAGAGACCCAGTACTTC. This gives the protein CARRISGQETQYF. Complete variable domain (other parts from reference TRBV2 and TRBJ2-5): EPEVTQTPSHQVTQMGQEVILRCVPISNHLYFYWYRQILGQKVEFLVSFYNNEISEKSEIFDDQFSVERPDGSNFTLKIRSTKLEDSAMYFCARRISGQETQYFGPGTRLLVL.

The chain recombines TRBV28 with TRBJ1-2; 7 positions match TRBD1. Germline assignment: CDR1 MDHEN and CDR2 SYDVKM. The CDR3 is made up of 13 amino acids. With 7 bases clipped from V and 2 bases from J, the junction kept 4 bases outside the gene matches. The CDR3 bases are TGTGCCAGCATTGGGACAGCGAACTATGGCTACACCTTC. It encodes CASIGTANYGYTF.

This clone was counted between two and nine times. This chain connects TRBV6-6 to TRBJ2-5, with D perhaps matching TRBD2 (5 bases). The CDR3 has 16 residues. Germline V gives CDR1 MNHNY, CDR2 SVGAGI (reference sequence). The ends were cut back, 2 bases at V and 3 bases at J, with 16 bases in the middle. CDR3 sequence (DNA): TGTGCCAGCAGTTACGGGAGTGGGAGAGGTGAAGAGACCCAGTACTTC. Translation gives CASSYGSGRGEETQYF.

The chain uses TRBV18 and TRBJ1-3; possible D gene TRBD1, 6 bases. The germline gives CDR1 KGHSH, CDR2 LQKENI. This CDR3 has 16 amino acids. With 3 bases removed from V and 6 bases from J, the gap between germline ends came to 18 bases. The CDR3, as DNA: TGTGCCAGCTCACCTTCAGGGGCGGCCAACCTAAACACCATATATTTT. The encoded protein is CASSPSGAANLNTIYF.

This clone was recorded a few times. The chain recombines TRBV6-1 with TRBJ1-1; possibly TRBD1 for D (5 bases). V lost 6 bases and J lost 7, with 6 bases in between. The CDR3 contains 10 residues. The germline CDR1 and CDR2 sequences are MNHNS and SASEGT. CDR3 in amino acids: CASRDNEAFF. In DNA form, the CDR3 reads TGTGCCAGCAGGGACAATGAAGCTTTCTTT.

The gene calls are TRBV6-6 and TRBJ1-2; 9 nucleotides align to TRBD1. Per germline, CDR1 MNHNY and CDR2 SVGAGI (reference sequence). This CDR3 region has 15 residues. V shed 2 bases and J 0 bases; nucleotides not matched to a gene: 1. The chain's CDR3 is CASSYGTGSNYGYTF. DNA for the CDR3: TGTGCCAGCAGTTACGGGACAGGGTCTAACTATGGCTACACCTTC.

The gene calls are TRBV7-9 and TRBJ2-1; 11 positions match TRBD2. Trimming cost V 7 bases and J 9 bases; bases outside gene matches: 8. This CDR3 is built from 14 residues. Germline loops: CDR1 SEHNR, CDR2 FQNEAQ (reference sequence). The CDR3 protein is CASTLAGGSGEQFF. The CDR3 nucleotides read TGTGCCAGCACCCTAGCGGGAGGTTCGGGTGAGCAGTTCTTC.

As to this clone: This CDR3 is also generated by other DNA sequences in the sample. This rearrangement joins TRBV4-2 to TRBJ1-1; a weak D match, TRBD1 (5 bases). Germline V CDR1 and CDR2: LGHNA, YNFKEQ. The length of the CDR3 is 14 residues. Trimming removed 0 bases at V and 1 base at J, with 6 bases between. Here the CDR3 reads CASSQEGGNTEAFF. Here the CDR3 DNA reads TGTGCCAGCAGCCAAGAGGGGGGGAACACTGAAGCTTTCTTT.

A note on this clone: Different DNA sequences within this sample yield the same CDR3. The CDR3 protein is CAWSRGGETQYF. The CDR3 DNA is TGTGCCTGGAGTCGGGGTGGAGAGACCCAGTACTTC. The chain recombines TRBV30 with TRBJ2-5, with TRBD2 as a possible D gene (5 bases). The germline gives CDR1 GTSNPN, CDR2 SVGIG (reference sequence). The CDR3 has 12 amino acids. V lost 2 bases and J 4 bases, leaving 8 bases between the germline ends.

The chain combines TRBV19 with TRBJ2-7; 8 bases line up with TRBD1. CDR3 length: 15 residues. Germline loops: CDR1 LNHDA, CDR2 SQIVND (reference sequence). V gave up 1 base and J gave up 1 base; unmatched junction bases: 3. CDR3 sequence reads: CASSIGTGMSYEQYF. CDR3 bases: TGTGCCAGTAGTATAGGGACAGGGATGTCCTACGAGCAGTACTTC.

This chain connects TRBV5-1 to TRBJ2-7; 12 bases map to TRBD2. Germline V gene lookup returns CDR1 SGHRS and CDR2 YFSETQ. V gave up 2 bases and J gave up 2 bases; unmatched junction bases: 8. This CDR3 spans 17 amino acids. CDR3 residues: CASSFATSGRRAYEQYF. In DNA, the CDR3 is TGCGCCAGCAGCTTTGCGACTAGCGGGAGAAGAGCCTACGAGCAGTACTTC.

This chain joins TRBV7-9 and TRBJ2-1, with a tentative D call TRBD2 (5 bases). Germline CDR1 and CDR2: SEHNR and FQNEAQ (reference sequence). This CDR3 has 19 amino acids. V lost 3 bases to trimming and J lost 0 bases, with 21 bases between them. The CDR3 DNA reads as TGTGCCAGCAGCTTTCACGGACTCGCCACTAAAAGCTCCTACAATGAGCAGTTCTTC. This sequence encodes CASSFHGLATKSSYNEQFF.

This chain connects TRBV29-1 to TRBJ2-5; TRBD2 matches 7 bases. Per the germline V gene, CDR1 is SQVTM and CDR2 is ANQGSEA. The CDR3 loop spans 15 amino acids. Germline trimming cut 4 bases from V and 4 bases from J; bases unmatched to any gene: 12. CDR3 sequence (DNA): TGCAGCGTTGTCCCTCGGGGAGGGATTATAGAGACCCAGTACTTC. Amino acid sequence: CSVVPRGGIIETQYF.